One sample yielded the 10 T cell receptor beta chains listed below, sequenced in a study of control samples from healthy donors and cancer patients. The repertoire was sequenced with immunoSEQ multiplex PCR; TCRdb's copy has only in-frame clones and lacks some. The table has 130,000 or so clones, 94% seen once. The sample consisted of blood. These receptors came from a man aged 35-49 years in good health.

A single count supports this clone. This rearrangement joins TRBV11-2 to TRBJ1-2; the D is unclear. Trimming took 1 base from V and 3 from J, leaving 6 bases between them. Per the germline V gene, CDR1 is SGHAT and CDR2 is FQNNGV. The CDR3 extends over 13 amino acids. The CDR3 sequence: CASSLASDYGYTF. CDR3 nucleotides: TGTGCCAGCAGCTTAGCGTCAGACTATGGCTACACCTTC.

The chain joins TRBV19 to TRBJ2-7, with D perhaps assigned TRBD1 or TRBD2 (5 bases each). V shed 6 bases and J shed 0 bases, with 18 bases lying between them. The CDR3 consists of 16 residues. Germline CDR1 LNHDA, CDR2 SQIVND (reference sequence). The chain's CDR3 is CASRLSEWDPSYEQYF. CDR3 in DNA: TGTGCCAGTAGACTCTCCGAGTGGGACCCCTCCTACGAGCAGTACTTC.

This chain connects TRBV9 to TRBJ2-2; 11 bases line up with TRBD2. V was pared by 0 bases and J by 5 bases, with 9 bases of the junction left unmatched. This CDR3 has 18 amino acids. Germline loops: CDR1 SGDLS, CDR2 YYNGEE. CDR3 nucleotides: TGTGCCAGCAGCGTAGTAAGCCTAGCGGGAGGTAGAACCGGGGAGCTGTTTTTT. Protein product: CASSVVSLAGGRTGELFF.

The rearrangement joins TRBV9 to TRBJ1-2; D is perhaps TRBD1 (5 bases). Germline V CDR1 and CDR2: SGDLS, YYNGEE. The V and J ends lost 0 bases and 0 bases respectively, with 12 bases between them. The CDR3 loop spans 16 amino acids. CDR3 bases: TGTGCCAGCAGCGTAGGGGGCTCACTCTCTAACTATGGCTACACCTTC. Amino acid sequence: CASSVGGSLSNYGYTF.

The gene calls are TRBV9 and TRBJ1-1, with a weak D call TRBD1 (5 bases). CDR3 size: 14 residues. The V gene lost 0 bases and the J gene lost 1 base, with 7 bases spanning the gap. The germline V gene has CDR1 SGDLS and CDR2 YYNGEE. CDR3 sequence reads: CASSVGGENTEAFF. The CDR3 DNA follows: TGTGCCAGCAGCGTAGGAGGGGAGAACACTGAAGCTTTCTTT.

The chain has TRBV12-1 and TRBJ1-5; the D call TRBD1 from the table was never checked on the DNA. TRBV12-1 is reported as a pseudogene. The CDR3 loop spans 17 amino acids. The CDR3 protein is CASSFIPGQGYIRPQHF. CDR3 DNA: TGTGCCAGCAGCTTCATTCCGGGACAGGGATACATCAGGCCCCAGCATTTT.

The chain employs TRBV27 and TRBJ1-2; D not certain. Trimming shortened V by 0 bases and J by 0 bases, and 5 bases separated the two germline ends. The V gene's germline CDR1 is MNHEY and CDR2 SMNVEV (reference sequence). The CDR3 covers 14 residues. The CDR3 coding sequence is TGTGCCAGCAGTTTATCTGGGGCTAACTATGGCTACACCTTC. This translates into CASSLSGANYGYTF.

The chain joins TRBV21-1 to TRBJ2-2; whether TRBD1, the table's D call, matches the DNA was not checked. TRBV21-1 constitutes a pseudogene. The CDR3 has 19 amino acids. In DNA, the CDR3 is TGTGCCAGCAGCAAAGAAGATGGGTACAGGGGGCCCAACACCGGGGAGCTGTTTTTT. Translating it yields CASSKEDGYRGPNTGELFF.

V and J are TRBV18 and TRBJ1-1; D not resolved. CDR1 and CDR2 from the germline V gene are KGHSH and LQKENI. V shed 2 bases and J shed 0 bases, with 10 bases lying between them. The CDR3 loop spans 15 amino acids. This chain's CDR3 is CASSPEEFMNTEAFF. The CDR3 DNA reads as TGTGCCAGCTCACCAGAGGAGTTCATGAACACTGAAGCTTTCTTT.

V is TRBV4-1 and J is TRBJ1-1; D uncertain. The germline V gene has CDR1 MGHRA and CDR2 YSYEKL. This CDR3 comprises 15 residues. V was shortened by 3 bases and J by 1 base, with 12 bases between the two germline ends. CDR3 nucleotide sequence: TGCGCCAGCAGCCACGGAATGAAAGGGAACACTGAAGCTTTCTTT. This gives the protein CASSHGMKGNTEAFF.